This TCR beta chain was retrieved from a study of early T cells in non-severe SARS-CoV-2 infection. About the research overall: Chains from this unsorted whole-blood bulk RNA could not be paired.

This clonotype was found many times. Per germline, CDR1 DFQATT and CDR2 SNEGSKA (reference sequence). CDR3 length: 15 residues. V trimming: 5 bases; J trimming: 8 bases; junction bases outside the gene matches: 13. MiXCR was run by TCRdb on the 5' RACE reads, yielding one entry per CDR3 protein. The table has some 30,000 distinct CDR3 sequences, about 9.9% seen once. V gene TRBV20-1 combines with J gene TRBJ2-1; 9 bases line up with TRBD2. Input material: whole blood. This clonotype was sampled from an adult who was a healthcare worker with PCR-confirmed SARS-CoV-2 infection or an uninfected control (not recorded which). The CDR3 spells CSAGAGTSTVYEQFF. The CDR3 bases are TGCAGTGCTGGAGCCGGGACTAGCACGGTCTATGAGCAGTTCTTC.